The source of this T cell receptor (beta chain) is a study of human T cells and chemical hapten exposure. Across the whole study: Patients, chiefly female, had alopecia areata, totalis or universalis.

This clonotype was counted between two and nine times. Individual cDNA molecules received unique molecular identifiers in the library. TCRdb analysed the RACE reads with MiXCR anew, one entry per CDR3 protein. The sample has 75,000 to 90,000 distinct CDR3 sequences, 7.5% to 9% seen once. The CDR3 is 16 amino acids. Germline lookup yields CDR1 ENHRY and CDR2 SYGVKD. J was trimmed by 0 bases and V by 2 bases; bases with no gene match: 3. The time point is: patch test 1, 2 weeks after DPC sensitization. As to treatment: therapeutic diphenylcyclopropenone sensitization with weekly scalp DPC. Total RNA extraction was carried out from unfractionated whole blood.

This specimen consisted of whole blood, obtained in connection with sensitization to the hapten diphenylcyclopropenone (DPC). V usage is TRBV10-3 and J usage is TRBJ1-4; 7 nucleotides agree with TRBD1. The sequence came from a woman between 25 and 40 years old with alopecia areata. Some clones in this sample may be carry-over from other donors' samples. CDR3 nucleotide sequence: TGTGCCATCAGTGAGATGGACAGGCCAACTAATGAAAAACTGTTTTTT. Residues: CAISEMDRPTNEKLFF.